These T cell receptor beta chains were read from a single sample in a study of blood T cell repertoires in COVID-19. The protocol was immunoSEQ multiplex PCR, while the TCRdb copy is restricted to in-frame clones and leaves out a portion. The sample yields 300,000 to 450,000 clones, more than 80% seen once. Material: PBMCs or T cells enriched from blood (not recorded which). All receptors come from a man aged 18 to 30 who had recovered from COVID-19. Each CDR3 is given with its conserved first and last residue. The order of the fields is clone size, J gene, V gene, D gene, CDR3 DNA, CDR3 protein. The D gene is left open where the match is weak. The size entry is marked missing in some rows and otherwise reads once, few, many or a size class.

>NA|TRBJ2-1|TRBV11-2|TRBD1
TGTGCCAGCAGCTCAAGCGGTGGACAGGTGGGGTACAATGAGCAGTTCTTC
CASSSSGGQVGYNEQFF
>NA|TRBJ1-2|TRBV7-2|TRBD1
TGTGCCAGCAGCTTAGGGGACAGATACTATGGCTACACCTTC
CASSLGDRYYGYTF
>NA|TRBJ1-1|TRBV14|NA
TGTGCCAGCAGCCTACAGGGCGGCACTGAAGCTTTCTTT
CASSLQGGTEAFF
>NA|TRBJ2-5|TRBV4-2|TRBD2
TGTGCCAGCAGCCAAGATTTGGAGGCAGCGGGGCCCCAAGAGACCCAGTACTTC
CASSQDLEAAGPQETQYF
>NA|TRBJ2-6|TRBV19|NA
TGTGCCACCATGGAAGGAGGCTCTGGGGCCAACGTCCTGACTTTC
CATMEGGSGANVLTF
>NA|TRBJ1-4|TRBV10-3|TRBD1
TGTGCCATCAGCGACCCGGACAGGGGGAATGAAAAACTGTTTTTT
CAISDPDRGNEKLFF
>NA|TRBJ2-3|TRBV5-1|NA
TGCGCCAGCAGTCGCACCCAGTCAGATACGCAGTATTTT
CASSRTQSDTQYF
>once|TRBJ2-3|TRBV7-9|TRBD2
TGTGCCAGCAGATTGACGGGGAGGGTGGTCACAGATACGCAGTATTTT
CASRLTGRVVTDTQYF
>few|TRBJ1-2|TRBV10-3|TRBD1
TGTGCCATCAGTGGGACAGGGGTGAGGTATGGCTACACCTTC
CAISGTGVRYGYTF
>NA|TRBJ2-1|TRBV19|NA
TGTGCCAGTAGTACCACCCCCGCGGCGTACAATGAGCAGTTCTTC
CASSTTPAAYNEQFF
>NA|TRBJ2-7|TRBV29-1|NA
TGCAGCATCTCGGACGCGGGGTCTGGCGAGCAGTACTTC
CSISDAGSGEQYF
>NA|TRBJ1-1|TRBV5-4|TRBD1
TGTGCCAGCAGCCAGACAGGGGGCATGGTGGGGAACACTGAAGCTTTCTTT
CASSQTGGMVGNTEAFF
>NA|TRBJ2-3|TRBV7-9|NA
TGTGCCAGCAGCTTAGCCCTGGGCGGACATCGCACAGATACGCAGTATTTT
CASSLALGGHRTDTQYF
>NA|TRBJ2-7|TRBV7-3|NA
TGTGCCAGCAGCTTACTAAGCGCTGCCCCGCGAGAGCAGTACTTC
CASSLLSAAPREQYF
>NA|TRBJ2-3|TRBV7-3|TRBD2
TGTGCCAGCAGCAAGGCGGGGGGGCAAGATACGCAGTATTTT
CASSKAGGQDTQYF
>NA|TRBJ2-5|TRBV28|TRBD2
TGTGCCAGCAGTTTTTCGGGGGGGCGGCAAGAGACCCAGTACTTC
CASSFSGGRQETQYF
>NA|TRBJ2-7|TRBV10-3|NA
TGTGCCATCAGGGAGGATAGAAGAAACTACGAGCAGTACTTC
CAIREDRRNYEQYF
>NA|TRBJ2-4|TRBV28|NA
TGTGCCAGCAGCTGGGGGGGCCTAGCCAAAAACATTCAGTACTTC
CASSWGGLAKNIQYF
>once|TRBJ2-6|TRBV19|NA
TGTGCCAGTACCGCGGAGCTCCCCCTACACTCTGGGGCCAACGTCCTGACTTTC
CASTAELPLHSGANVLTF
>NA|TRBJ2-2|TRBV7-7|NA
TGTGCCAGCGGGGGGACCAGAGCGAACACCGGGGAGCTGTTTTTT
CASGGTRANTGELFF
>NA|TRBJ1-2|TRBV7-2|TRBD1
TGTGCCAGCAGCTCACAGGGGATTTATGGCTACACCTTC
CASSSQGIYGYTF
>NA|TRBJ2-4|TRBV5-6|TRBD2
TGTGCCAGCAGCTTCGGACTAGCGGACAACAAAAACATTCAGTACTTC
CASSFGLADNKNIQYF
>NA|TRBJ2-7|TRBV7-2|NA
TGTGCCAGCAGCCCCTATAATGGTTTCGAGCAGTACTTC
CASSPYNGFEQYF
>NA|TRBJ1-2|TRBV29-1|TRBD1
TGCAGCGCCCTGCCAATCTTAAGGACAGGGCCGAACTATGGCTACACCTTC
CSALPILRTGPNYGYTF
>NA|TRBJ1-1|TRBV27|TRBD1
TGTGCCAGCAGCAGGGGGCGGGTCACTGAAGCTTTCTTT
CASSRGRVTEAFF
>once|TRBJ2-1|TRBV21-1|NA
TGTGCCAGCAGCAACACCGCCTTTACTAGCGGGAGGGGCAATGAGCAGTTCTTC
CASSNTAFTSGRGNEQFF
>NA|TRBJ2-3|TRBV11-2|NA
TGTGCCAGCAGCTTAGCGGGGACAGATACGCAGTATTTT
CASSLAGTDTQYF
>NA|TRBJ2-2|TRBV10-3|TRBD2
TGTGCCACCTATTCCGGGACTACGAACACCGGGGAGCTGTTTTTT
CATYSGTTNTGELFF
>once|TRBJ2-7|TRBV5-6|TRBD1
TGTGCCAGCAGCCCCCGGGACAGGGGGGCCTACGAGCAGTACTTC
CASSPRDRGAYEQYF
>NA|TRBJ1-4|TRBV30|NA
TGTGCTTCAATTGGCGGTCCAACTAATGAAAAACTGTTTTTT
CASIGGPTNEKLFF
>NA|TRBJ2-1|TRBV10-3|TRBD1
TGTGCCATCAATGACAGGGGGCGCCCAGATGAGCAGTTCTTC
CAINDRGRPDEQFF
>NA|TRBJ2-7|TRBV30|TRBD1
TGTGCCTGGAGGGGGACAGGGTTCTACGAGCAGTACTTC
CAWRGTGFYEQYF
>NA|TRBJ1-5|TRBV28|NA
TGTGCCAGCAGTTTAAGGGGTCAGCCCCAGCATTTT
CASSLRGQPQHF
>NA|TRBJ1-1|TRBV5-1|NA
TGCGCCAGCAGCCCCCGGGTTGGGAACACTGAAGCTTTCTTT
CASSPRVGNTEAFF
>once|TRBJ1-4|TRBV15|NA
TGTGCCACCCGTAGTGGGGGGGCAAAAGTGAAACTGTTTTTT
CATRSGGAKVKLFF
>NA|TRBJ2-7|TRBV5-5|NA
TGTGCCAGCAGCCCTCGGGGACAACAAACCTACGAGCAGTACTTC
CASSPRGQQTYEQYF
>NA|TRBJ2-2|TRBV5-4|TRBD1
TGTGCCAGCAGAACTGGACAGGGGAGGAACACCGGGGAGCTGTTTTTT
CASRTGQGRNTGELFF
>NA|TRBJ2-1|TRBV29-1|TRBD2
TGCAGCGTTGTAATAGCGGGAGGGGGTGAGCAGTTCTTC
CSVVIAGGGEQFF
>NA|TRBJ1-3|TRBV30|TRBD1
TGTGCCTGGAGTGTACGGGCGGCAGGGGGCTCTGGAAACACCATATATTTT
CAWSVRAAGGSGNTIYF
>NA|TRBJ2-1|TRBV5-1|TRBD2
TGCGCCAGCAGCTTGGCGGGCGGGGCGGGGGGCGGCAATGAGCAGTTCTTC
CASSLAGGAGGGNEQFF
>NA|TRBJ2-7|TRBV3-1/TRBV3-2|NA
TGTGCCAGCAGCCAAGTCTTCGGGAACCCCTACGAGCAGTACTTC
CASSQVFGNPYEQYF
>NA|TRBJ2-5|TRBV7-9|TRBD1
TGTGCCAGCAGCTCCAACCGGCAAAGAGGGGGCCGGGAGACCCAGTACTTC
CASSSNRQRGGRETQYF
>NA|TRBJ2-1|TRBV6-5|NA
TGTGCCAGCAGTTACGGGAGCGCATACAATGAGCAGTTCTTC
CASSYGSAYNEQFF
>once|TRBJ2-5|TRBV11-2|TRBD1
TGTGCCAGCAGCTTAGGGACAGGGGGAGAGACCCAGTACTTC
CASSLGTGGETQYF
>NA|TRBJ1-5|TRBV7-2|TRBD1
TGTGCCAGCAGTTATAGACAGGGGTTTAGTCAGCCCCAGCATTTT
CASSYRQGFSQPQHF
>NA|TRBJ1-1|TRBV29-1|TRBD1
TGCAGCGCCGGACAGGGGGCTCGGGCTTTCTTT
CSAGQGARAFF